The 30 T cell receptor beta chains given below trace back to one sample, sequenced in a study of cytomegalovirus exposure and HLA in healthy donors. The PCR employed 60 Vbeta primers together with 13 Jbeta primers. This table comes from immunoSEQ multiplex PCR, and its TCRdb copy is limited to in-frame clones, with some not included. The sample records 110,000 to 150,000 clones, around 83% being singletons. Specimen: PBMCs. The receptors shown here come from a male donor in good health and CMV-seropositive.

This rearrangement joins TRBV2 to TRBJ1-2; 8 bases align to TRBD1. CDR1 SNHLY and CDR2 FYNNEI come from the germline V gene. The CDR3 extends over 17 amino acids. V shed 0 bases and J 2 bases; nucleotides not matched to a gene: 8. The CDR3 protein is CASSEAKGQVINYGYTF. In DNA, the CDR3 is TGTGCCAGCAGTGAAGCTAAGGGACAGGTTATCAACTATGGCTACACCTTC.

The J gene is TRBJ1-1, the V gene TRBV7-9; D possibly corresponds to TRBD1 (6 bases). V was cut by 7 bases and J by 4 bases, with 16 bases left in between. Per the germline V gene, CDR1 is SEHNR and CDR2 is FQNEAQ (reference sequence). The CDR3 loop spans 14 amino acids. In DNA form, the CDR3 reads TGTGCCAGCAAAAAGGGGGGGAGCTCCACTGAAGCTTTCTTT. It translates to CASKKGGSSTEAFF.

The genes are TRBV6-5 and TRBJ2-2; 9 nucleotides agree with TRBD2. This CDR3 contains 15 residues. Germline V CDR1 and CDR2: MNHEY, SVGAGI. The V gene end was trimmed by 0 bases and the J gene end by 7 bases; junction bases not matched to a gene: 3. The CDR3 sequence: CASSYSSGGGGELFF. In nucleotides, the CDR3 is TGTGCCAGCAGTTACTCTAGCGGGGGAGGCGGGGAGCTGTTTTTT.

This chain connects TRBV6-5 to TRBJ1-1, with D possibly being TRBD1 (6 bases). The length of the CDR3 is 15 residues. V dropped 8 bases and J dropped 1 base, with 17 bases sitting between them. Germline loops: CDR1 MNHEY, CDR2 SVGAGI. CDR3 sequence: CASSPLGTQNTEAFF. The CDR3 DNA reads as TGTGCCAGCTCTCCGCTCGGGACACAGAACACTGAAGCTTTCTTT.

The V call is TRBV19, the J call TRBJ2-7; 9 nucleotides line up with TRBD1. Trimming at V came to 6 bases and at J to 0 bases, leaving 6 bases not matched to a gene. Germline V gives CDR1 LNHDA, CDR2 SQIVND (reference sequence). The length of the CDR3 is 15 residues. The CDR3 reads CASSATGGGSYEQYF. The CDR3 coding sequence is TGTGCCAGTAGCGCTACAGGGGGCGGCTCCTACGAGCAGTACTTC.

The rearrangement uses TRBV5-8 and TRBJ1-1; no clear D gene. This CDR3 contains 13 residues. V lost 0 bases, J lost 7 bases, and 10 bases lay in between. CDR1 is SGHTS, CDR2 YDEGEE, per germline. The DNA for the CDR3 is TGTGCCAGCAGCTTGGAGACTGTGGTTGAAGCTTTCTTT. Its translation is CASSLETVVEAFF. Looking up the rest from reference TRBV5-8 and TRBJ1-1 gives the full variable domain: EAGVTQSPTHLIKTRGQQATLRCSPISGHTSVYWYQQALGLGLQFLLWYDEGEERNRGNFPPRFSGRQFPNYSSELNVNALELEDSALYLCASSLETVVEAFFGQGTRLTVV.

J is TRBJ1-2 and V is TRBV5-4; the D is unclear. Germline-derived CDR1 and CDR2 are SGHNT and YYREEE (reference sequence). The CDR3 spans 12 residues. Trimming shortened V by 0 bases and J by 7 bases, and 7 bases separated the two germline ends. CDR3 nucleotide sequence: TGTGCCAGCAGCTTGGGATTGGCTGGCTACACCTTC. This translates into CASSLGLAGYTF. The full variable domain, in which reference TRBV5-4 and TRBJ1-2 provide the parts outside the CDR3, is ETGVTQSPTHLIKTRGQQVTLRCSSQSGHNTVSWYQQALGQGPQFIFQYYREEENGRGNFPPRFSGLQFPNYSSELNVNALELDDSALYLCASSLGLAGYTFGSGTRLTVV.

This clone occurred a few times. The chain couples TRBV2 to TRBJ1-1; D is uncertain. Trimming pared 2 bases from V and 0 bases from J, leaving 7 bases between. Per germline, CDR1 SNHLY and CDR2 FYNNEI. CDR3 length equals 14 residues. The CDR3 DNA sequence: TGTGCCAGCAGTGAAAGACTCATGAACACTGAAGCTTTCTTT. This sequence encodes CASSERLMNTEAFF.

The chain has TRBV5-8 and TRBJ1-1; D is possibly TRBD1 (5 bases). This CDR3 comprises 14 residues. Germline V gene sequence: CDR1 SGHTS, CDR2 YDEGEE. Deletions cut 4 bases from V and 4 bases from J, with 14 bases between. The CDR3 DNA follows: TGTGCCAGCAGCAGGGTGGGGGAGGGCACTGAAGCTTTCTTT. Protein product: CASSRVGEGTEAFF.

The chain couples TRBV2 to TRBJ1-1, with 9 bases identical to TRBD1. J lost 4 bases, V lost 7 bases, and 7 bases had no gene match. Per the germline V gene, CDR1 is SNHLY and CDR2 is FYNNEI. The CDR3 contains 14 residues. CDR3 bases: TGTGCCAGCACCCCACAGGGGGCGTTCACTGAAGCTTTCTTT. This gives the protein CASTPQGAFTEAFF.

This chain connects TRBV4-2 to TRBJ2-6; D not resolved. The CDR3 totals 14 residues. Trimming removed 1 base from V and 2 bases from J, with 3 bases in between. The germline V gene has CDR1 LGHNA and CDR2 YNFKEQ. The CDR3 DNA reads as TGTGCCAGCAGCCAAGCTACTGGGGCCAACGTCCTGACTTTC. Translating gives CASSQATGANVLTF.

This clone appeared a single time. The chain is built from TRBV9 and TRBJ1-1, with D maybe TRBD1 (5 bases). The CDR3 covers 15 residues. The germline CDR1 and CDR2 sequences are SGDLS and YYNGEE. V shed 0 bases and J shed 4 bases, with 13 bases lying between them. CDR3 coding DNA: TGTGCCAGCAGCGTAGGCGGGCAGGGACTCACTGAAGCTTTCTTT. Its translation is CASSVGGQGLTEAFF.

As regards this clone: One end of the junction fails to match germline, which may point to a read error. The chain couples TRBV7-9 to TRBJ2-7, with 8 positions matching TRBD1. CDR1 SEHNR and CDR2 FQNEAQ come from the germline V gene (reference sequence). This CDR3 region has 14 residues. CDR3 sequence (DNA): TGTTCCAGCAGCTTATGGACAGGGACCTTCGAGCAGTACTTC. Its protein is CSSSLWTGTFEQYF.

The chain recombines TRBV10-1 with TRBJ2-1; 12 nucleotides align to TRBD2. The germline V gene encodes CDR1 WNHNN and CDR2 SYGVQD (reference sequence). V shed 0 bases and J 9 bases; nucleotides not matched to a gene: 27. The CDR3 extends over 23 amino acids. In DNA, the CDR3 is TGCGCCAGCAGTGAGTCTCTGCTGCAAAGACTAGCGGGAGACCGCTGGTCAATTAGTGAGCAGTTCTTC. Translated, it gives CASSESLLQRLAGDRWSISEQFF.

V usage is TRBV6-5 and J usage is TRBJ2-1; 7 nucleotides line up with TRBD2. Trimming took 2 bases from V and 3 from J; bases not matched to a gene: 1. Germline V gives CDR1 MNHEY, CDR2 SVGAGI. The CDR3 extends over 14 amino acids. The CDR3 DNA reads TGTGCCAGCAGTTACGGCGGGAGCTACAATGAGCAGTTCTTC. This gives the protein CASSYGGSYNEQFF.

Notes on this clone: The sample contains more than one DNA sequence encoding this CDR3. The chain has TRBV7-2 and TRBJ2-7; D possibly corresponds to TRBD2 (5 bases). The V end lost 1 base, the J end lost 11 bases, and 12 bases lay between the germline ends. The CDR3 is 12 residues long. Germline V gives CDR1 SGHTA, CDR2 FQGNSA. The CDR3 DNA sequence: TGTGCCAGCAGCTTAGGCGGGCTGGACGAGTACTTC. This sequence encodes CASSLGGLDEYF.

The rearrangement links TRBV10-3 to TRBJ1-3; possible D gene TRBD1, 6 bases. Germline CDR1 and CDR2: ENHRY and SYGVKD. The germline V and J ends were trimmed by 4 bases and 4 bases, with 23 bases remaining between them. This CDR3 has 18 residues. As DNA, the CDR3 is TGTGCCATCAGTGCTTTGGCCCTCAGGGGAGCGGAGGGAAACACCATATATTTT. Translation gives CAISALALRGAEGNTIYF.

V usage is TRBV19 and J usage is TRBJ2-3; TRBD2 agrees at 14 bases. V was pared by 7 bases and J by 5 bases, with 5 bases of the junction left unmatched. CDR1 and CDR2 from the germline V gene are LNHDA and SQIVND (reference sequence). The CDR3 runs 15 residues. This CDR3 reads CASNRGLAGEDTQYF. The CDR3 DNA follows: TGTGCCAGTAATAGGGGACTAGCGGGGGAAGATACGCAGTATTTT.

The rearrangement uses TRBV28 and TRBJ2-5; 10 bases align to TRBD2. Germline loops: CDR1 MDHEN, CDR2 SYDVKM. The CDR3 sequence is 14 residues long. J was trimmed by 4 bases and V by 6 bases; bases with no gene match: 5. DNA of the CDR3: TGTGCCAGCAGCCCAAGACTAGCGGGAGAGACCCAGTACTTC. Its protein is CASSPRLAGETQYF.

The rearrangement links TRBV7-2 to TRBJ1-2; TRBD1 matches at 9 bases. J lost 7 bases, V lost 5 bases, and 11 bases had no gene match. The CDR3 contains 15 residues. Germline V lookup: CDR1 SGHTA, CDR2 FQGNSA. The CDR3 spells CASSPGQGPYVGYTF. CDR3 nucleotides: TGTGCCAGCAGCCCGGGACAGGGCCCATATGTTGGCTACACCTTC.

This chain links TRBV19 with TRBJ1-4; 9 nucleotides align to TRBD1. V was clipped by 0 bases and J by 4 bases; unmatched bases: 6. CDR3 length equals 17 residues. Germline lookup yields CDR1 LNHDA and CDR2 SQIVND (reference sequence). CDR3 region: CASSIDQDRGSNEKLFF. The CDR3 DNA reads as TGTGCCAGTAGTATAGATCAGGACAGGGGAAGTAATGAAAAACTGTTTTTT.

This chain links TRBV4-2 with TRBJ1-4; TRBD1 matches at 9 bases. The trim removed 3 bases at V and 8 bases at J, leaving 10 bases unmatched. The CDR3 runs 16 residues. Germline loops: CDR1 LGHNA, CDR2 YNFKEQ. The CDR3 protein is CASSHSQQGAYEKLFF. CDR3 nucleotide sequence: TGTGCCAGCAGCCATTCCCAACAGGGGGCTTACGAAAAACTGTTTTTT.

The table lists this clone with a few counts. The genes are TRBV19 and TRBJ1-3, with 8 positions matching TRBD1. Germline V gives CDR1 LNHDA, CDR2 SQIVND (reference sequence). J lost 7 bases, V lost 4 bases, and 6 bases had no gene match. This CDR3 spans 14 amino acids. The CDR3 bases are TGTGCCAGTAGTACCGGACAGGGTTGGAACACCATATATTTT. Residues: CASSTGQGWNTIYF.

The chain couples TRBV7-3 to TRBJ2-5, with D possibly being TRBD1 (5 bases). V gave up 4 bases and J gave up 3 bases, with 12 bases separating them. Germline values: CDR1 SGHTA, CDR2 FQGTGA. The CDR3 loop spans 14 amino acids. CDR3 region: CASSYTGGEETQYF. CDR3 nucleotides: TGTGCCAGCAGCTATACAGGCGGTGAAGAGACCCAGTACTTC.

This clone was counted only a few times. This chain links TRBV29-1 with TRBJ2-7, with 9 bases matching TRBD1. Per the germline V gene, CDR1 is SQVTM and CDR2 is ANQGSEA. This CDR3 region has 13 residues. V lost 6 bases, J lost 2 bases, and 5 bases stayed unmatched. In DNA, the CDR3 is TGCAGCGTAACCCGGGACAGGGCCTACGAGCAGTACTTC. Encoded protein: CSVTRDRAYEQYF.

V is TRBV7-3 and J is TRBJ2-3, with D perhaps matching TRBD2 (5 bases). With 2 bases removed from V and 0 bases from J, the gap between germline ends came to 15 bases. From germline, CDR1 is SGHTA and CDR2 FQGTGA. The CDR3 has 17 amino acids. The CDR3 protein is CASSLGVRGSSTDTQYF. The CDR3, as DNA: TGTGCCAGCAGCTTAGGGGTTCGCGGGTCTAGCACAGATACGCAGTATTTT.

The rearrangement uses TRBV9 and TRBJ2-3; 7 bases are shared with TRBD2. The V and J ends lost 4 bases and 2 bases, in that order; junction bases with no gene match: 4. CDR3 length: 14 residues. Germline V gene lookup returns CDR1 SGDLS and CDR2 YYNGEE. The CDR3 reads CASSTLAFTDTQYF. As DNA, the CDR3 is TGTGCCAGCAGCACACTAGCGTTCACAGATACGCAGTATTTT.

The rearrangement joins TRBV5-6 to TRBJ1-5; D is undetermined. The V end was cut by 0 bases, the J end by 3 bases, with 7 bases between. Germline lookup yields CDR1 SGHDT and CDR2 YYEEEE. This CDR3 comprises 14 residues. The CDR3 DNA reads as TGTGCCAGCAGCTTGGGCAGGTTCAATCAGCCCCAGCATTTT. Its translation is CASSLGRFNQPQHF.

The genes are TRBV7-8 and TRBJ1-1, with TRBD1 matching 8 bases. Germline lookup yields CDR1 SGHVS and CDR2 FQNEAQ. CDR3 length: 15 residues. The ends lost 4 bases at V and 6 bases at J; junction bases unmatched: 10. For the CDR3, the DNA is TGTGCCAGCAGCTCCCGACAGGGGCAGCCGTCTGAAGCTTTCTTT. Translating it yields CASSSRQGQPSEAFF.

This rearrangement joins TRBV19 to TRBJ2-7; D perhaps matches TRBD1 (5 bases). Germline CDR1 and CDR2: LNHDA and SQIVND (reference sequence). The CDR3 runs to 12 residues. Trimming removed 9 bases from V and 4 bases from J, with 13 bases in between. CDR3 protein: CARTGALYEQYF. The DNA for the CDR3 is TGTGCCAGAACAGGTGCCCTATACGAGCAGTACTTC.